The present entry profiles one TCR beta chain with its context. The repertoire was sequenced with immunoSEQ multiplex PCR; TCRdb's copy has only in-frame clones and lacks some. The sample lists 72,000 or so clones, around 86% occurring once. There are 15 residues in the CDR3. Trimming cost V 6 bases and J 4 bases; bases outside gene matches: 10. Germline-derived CDR1 and CDR2 are SGHRS and YFSETQ. This sample stems from a study of glioma-infiltrating T cells after dendritic cell vaccination. As for the study in general: Monocyte-derived dendritic cells, cultured about 7 days with IL-4 and GM-CSF, were pulsed with autologous tumor lysate.

Time point given: after dendritic cell vaccination, including at tumor progression/relapse. V and J are TRBV5-1 and TRBJ2-1; 7 bases line up with TRBD2. The source of this sequence is a human donor with glioblastoma. The specimen comprised blood, sampled after dendritic cell vaccination. CDR3 coding DNA: TGCGCCAGCACCATGGAGACTAGCTCATACAATGAGCAGTTCTTC. It codes for CASTMETSSYNEQFF.